This T cell receptor (beta chain) is drawn from a study of T cell responses to AZD1222 COVID-19 vaccine. The study's findings and limits: Repertoire sampling was restricted to post-peak T cell response timepoints.

About this clone itself: Its cognate antigen is unknown.

The CDR3 contains 12 residues. Germline CDR1 SGDLS, CDR2 YYNGEE. V was pared by 6 bases and J by 4 bases, with 9 bases between. The protocol was immunoSEQ multiplex PCR, while the TCRdb copy is restricted to in-frame clones and leaves out a portion. The sample records about 120,000 clones, 85% to 95% being singletons. The sequence derives from an adult in good health. The rearrangement links TRBV9 to TRBJ2-3; tentatively, D is TRBD1 or TRBD2 (5 bases each). Material: peripheral blood, obtained on day 0 of AZD1222 vaccination. This chain's CDR3 is CASMGDADTQYF. CDR3 nucleotide sequence: TGTGCCAGCATGGGGGACGCAGATACGCAGTATTTT. Together with reference TRBV9 and TRBJ2-3, the CDR3 gives the full variable domain: DSGVTQTPKHLITATGQRVTLRCSPRSGDLSVYWYQQSLDQGLQFLIQYYNGEERAKGNILERFSAQQFPDLHSELNLSSLELGDSALYFCASMGDADTQYFGPGTRLTVL.